Listed below are T cell receptor beta chains from one sample, sequenced in a study of blood T cells in healthy people across ages. TCRdb processed the 5' RACE reads anew with MiXCR; each CDR3 protein has one entry. The sample includes around 500,000 distinct CDR3 sequences, approximately 26% seen only once; the top ten take approximately 3.5%. The data also belong to a second study, concerning T cells of mothers and their children.

Source material: blood. These receptors all stem from a boy aged 2 to 9 in good health. Each CDR3 is given with its conserved first and last residue. A D gene is named only where the DNA matches it firmly. Only part of the rows carry a size: once, few, many, or a class if the clone is expanded.

CDR3	DNA	D	V	J	size
CASSESGIQYF	TGTGCCAGCAGTGAATCGGGGATTCAGTACTTC	NA	TRBV25-1	TRBJ2-4	NA
CASSPRQATLVGYTF	TGTGCCAGCAGTCCAAGACAAGCTACACTCGTGGGCTACACCTTC	NA	TRBV6-5	TRBJ1-2	NA
CASSYPSRLLQETQYF	TGTGCCAGCAGTTACCCCTCGCGGCTCCTCCAAGAGACCCAGTACTTC	NA	TRBV6-2/TRBV6-3	TRBJ2-5	NA
CASSSPYGTNEKLFF	TGTGCCAGCAGTTCCCCGTATGGGACTAATGAAAAACTGTTTTTT	NA	TRBV6-6	TRBJ1-4	NA
CASSPWTSVDEQFF	TGTGCCAGCAGCCCCTGGACTAGCGTTGATGAGCAGTTCTTC	TRBD2	TRBV11-2	TRBJ2-1	NA
CASRPFNREQPQHF	TGTGCCAGTAGACCATTCAACAGGGAACAGCCCCAGCATTTT	NA	TRBV19	TRBJ1-5	NA
CASSASGIASDTQYF	TGTGCCAGCAGTGCCAGCGGGATAGCATCAGATACGCAGTATTTT	TRBD2	TRBV6-4	TRBJ2-3	NA
CAISTPDGTQYF	TGTGCCATCAGTACCCCTGATGGGACCCAGTACTTC	NA	TRBV10-3	TRBJ2-5	NA
CASSLALEGSPLHF	TGTGCCAGCAGTTTAGCGCTAGAGGGTTCACCCCTCCACTTT	NA	TRBV12-3/TRBV12-4	TRBJ1-6	many
CAAQQGNGAGELFF	TGTGCCGCCCAACAGGGGAATGGGGCCGGGGAGCTGTTTTTT	TRBD1	TRBV6-1	TRBJ2-2	NA
CASSPGHSTEAFF	TGTGCCAGCTCACCGGGACATTCCACTGAAGCTTTCTTT	NA	TRBV18	TRBJ1-1	NA
CASSLSQGARSNYGYTF	TGTGCCAGCAGTTTATCACAGGGGGCTCGTTCTAACTATGGCTACACCTTC	TRBD1	TRBV27	TRBJ1-2	NA
CSASSSGHGAYEQYF	TGCAGTGCTAGTTCATCGGGACACGGAGCCTACGAGCAGTACTTC	NA	TRBV20-1	TRBJ2-7	NA
CASSPTGVGTGETQYF	TGTGCCAGCTCACCTACAGGAGTGGGTACGGGAGAGACCCAGTACTTC	NA	TRBV18	TRBJ2-5	NA
CSVESLAGEVYNEQFF	TGCAGCGTTGAATCCCTAGCGGGAGAGGTTTACAATGAGCAGTTCTTC	TRBD2	TRBV29-1	TRBJ2-1	few
CASSQVKDSIKNIQYF	TGTGCCAGCAGCCAGGTGAAGGACAGCATAAAAAACATTCAGTACTTC	NA	TRBV11-2	TRBJ2-4	few
CASSFKSRGGSEAFF	TGTGCCAGCAGCTTTAAGAGCAGGGGGGGTTCTGAAGCTTTCTTT	TRBD1	TRBV7-2	TRBJ1-1	NA
CASSSYLAGGHVQFF	TGTGCCAGCAGCTCTTACCTTGCGGGGGGTCATGTGCAGTTCTTC	TRBD2	TRBV7-2	TRBJ2-1	NA
CASSLRFPGYNSPLHF	TGTGCCAGCAGTTTGCGGTTTCCCGGCTATAATTCACCCCTCCACTTT	NA	TRBV27	TRBJ1-6	few
CSVPLRRVLAYSNQPQHF	TGCAGTGTCCCTCTGCGGAGGGTCCTCGCTTATAGCAATCAGCCCCAGCATTTT	NA	TRBV20-1	TRBJ1-5	NA
CASSLSGAQEIQYF	TGTGCCAGCAGTTTAAGCGGGGCCCAAGAGATCCAGTACTTC	TRBD2	TRBV12-3/TRBV12-4	TRBJ2-5	NA
CASSPRGAPQTQYF	TGTGCCAGCAGCCCACGAGGGGCTCCGCAGACCCAGTACTTC	NA	TRBV7-8	TRBJ2-5	few
CASSLEQASAPYF	TGTGCCAGCAGTTTGGAACAGGCCTCAGCGCCGTACTTC	NA	TRBV12-3/TRBV12-4	TRBJ2-7	NA
CASSSTAWGETQYF	TGTGCCAGCAGCTCAACGGCATGGGGAGAGACCCAGTACTTC	NA	TRBV11-2	TRBJ2-5	NA
CASGGPETQYF	TGTGCCAGCGGGGGTCCGGAGACCCAGTACTTC	NA	TRBV2	TRBJ2-5	NA
CASSRASPDYEQFF	TGTGCCAGTAGTAGGGCTAGTCCGGATTATGAGCAGTTCTTC	NA	TRBV19	TRBJ2-1	few
CATSDSRADTQYF	TGTGCCACCAGTGATTCTAGGGCAGATACGCAGTATTTT	NA	TRBV24-1	TRBJ2-3	NA
CASSEGIGDSPLHF	TGTGCCAGCAGTGAGGGGATAGGGGATTCACCCCTCCACTTT	NA	TRBV25-1	TRBJ1-6	few
CASSPMLGYGYTF	TGTGCCAGCAGCCCGATGCTCGGCTATGGCTACACCTTC	NA	TRBV11-2	TRBJ1-2	NA
CASGYERGAVTDTQYF	TGTGCTAGTGGTTATGAGCGGGGGGCGGTTACAGATACGCAGTATTTT	TRBD2	TRBV12-5	TRBJ2-3	few
CASSQEGGTIGNEQFF	TGTGCCAGCAGCCAGGAGGGGGGGACAATTGGGAATGAGCAGTTCTTC	NA	TRBV3-1	TRBJ2-1	few
CAISELQGAAGEQYF	TGTGCCATCAGTGAGTTACAGGGGGCGGCGGGTGAGCAGTACTTC	TRBD1	TRBV10-3	TRBJ2-7	NA
CATSRGGLASEQYF	TGTGCCACCAGCAGAGGGGGACTAGCATCCGAGCAGTACTTC	TRBD2	TRBV15	TRBJ2-7	few
CASTRPSRYEQYF	TGTGCCAGCACCCGGCCCTCTCGCTACGAGCAGTACTTC	NA	TRBV2	TRBJ2-7	NA
CASSLFPAGGTDTQYF	TGTGCCAGCAGCTTATTCCCAGCGGGAGGGACAGATACGCAGTATTTT	TRBD2	TRBV7-2	TRBJ2-3	NA
CASRATSGSPYEQYF	TGTGCCAGCAGGGCGACTAGCGGGAGCCCCTACGAGCAGTACTTC	TRBD2	TRBV27	TRBJ2-7	NA
CSVEDPLGETQYF	TGCAGCGTTGAAGATCCCTTGGGAGAGACCCAGTACTTC	NA	TRBV29-1	TRBJ2-5	few
CASSLSRQGNYNEQFF	TGTGCCAGCAGCTTATCCAGACAGGGGAACTACAATGAGCAGTTCTTC	TRBD1	TRBV7-6	TRBJ2-1	NA
CASSHSPSGSYEQYF	TGTGCCAGCAGCCATAGCCCTAGCGGGAGTTACGAGCAGTACTTC	TRBD2	TRBV7-9	TRBJ2-7	few
CASSLTGRIGEQYF	TGTGCCAGCAGCCTAACAGGGAGGATTGGCGAGCAGTACTTC	NA	TRBV14	TRBJ2-7	few
CSAPRPAGPYNEQFF	TGCAGTGCCCCCCGGCCAGCGGGACCCTACAATGAGCAGTTCTTC	TRBD2	TRBV20-1	TRBJ2-1	NA
CASSPTGSENNEQFF	TGTGCCAGCAGCCCGACAGGGTCGGAGAACAATGAGCAGTTCTTC	TRBD1	TRBV3-1	TRBJ2-1	NA
CASSWGQPLQTQYF	TGTGCCAGCAGCTGGGGCCAACCCCTCCAGACCCAGTACTTC	NA	TRBV13	TRBJ2-5	few
CASSWGGGADTQYF	TGTGCCAGCAGTTGGGGTGGTGGCGCGGATACGCAGTATTTT	NA	TRBV12-3/TRBV12-4	TRBJ2-3	NA
CASTSPFSGANVLTF	TGTGCCAGCACTAGCCCCTTCTCTGGGGCCAACGTCCTGACTTTC	NA	TRBV6-6	TRBJ2-6	NA
CASSVDAGDGEKLFF	TGTGCCAGCAGCGTAGACGCTGGGGATGGTGAAAAACTGTTTTTT	NA	TRBV9	TRBJ1-4	few
CASSTNTDTQYF	TGTGCCAGCAGCACGAACACGGATACGCAGTATTTT	NA	TRBV14	TRBJ2-3	NA
CASSSRGGDGELFF	TGTGCCAGCAGCAGCCGGGGGGGCGACGGGGAGCTGTTTTTT	TRBD2	TRBV13	TRBJ2-2	NA
CASRRDGSFYGYTF	TGTGCCAGCAGACGGGACGGAAGTTTCTATGGCTACACCTTC	NA	TRBV9	TRBJ1-2	NA